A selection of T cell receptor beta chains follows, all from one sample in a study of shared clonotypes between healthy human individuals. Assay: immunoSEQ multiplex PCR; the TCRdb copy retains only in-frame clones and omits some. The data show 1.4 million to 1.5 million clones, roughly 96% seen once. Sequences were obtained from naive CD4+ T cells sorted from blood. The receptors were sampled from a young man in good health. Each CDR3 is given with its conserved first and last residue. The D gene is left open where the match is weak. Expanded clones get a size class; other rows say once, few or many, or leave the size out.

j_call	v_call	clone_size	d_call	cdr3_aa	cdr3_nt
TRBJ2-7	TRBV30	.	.	CAWTGRERTYEQYF	TGTGCCTGGACCGGTAGGGAGCGAACCTACGAGCAGTACTTC
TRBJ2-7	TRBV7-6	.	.	CASSRAGVGEQYF	TGTGCCAGCAGCCGGGCAGGGGTTGGCGAGCAGTACTTC
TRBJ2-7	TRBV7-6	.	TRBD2	CASSWAGTSSYEQYF	TGTGCCAGCAGCTGGGCCGGGACTAGTTCCTACGAGCAGTACTTC
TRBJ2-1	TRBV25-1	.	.	CASSDLGDRPQFF	TGTGCCAGCAGTGACCTGGGCGACAGGCCTCAATTCTTC
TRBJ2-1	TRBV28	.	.	CASSRSGYNEQFF	TGTGCCAGCAGCCGTAGCGGTTACAATGAGCAGTTCTTC
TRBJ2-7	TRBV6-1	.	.	CASRRQDRAYEQYF	TGTGCCAGCAGAAGACAGGACCGGGCCTACGAGCAGTACTTC
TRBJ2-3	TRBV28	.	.	CASSLGGSGGRRADTQYF	TGTGCCAGCAGTTTAGGTGGGTCTGGGGGGCGTCGCGCAGATACGCAGTATTTT
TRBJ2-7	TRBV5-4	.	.	CASSFRDASYEQYF	TGTGCCAGCAGCTTTCGGGACGCCTCCTACGAGCAGTACTTC
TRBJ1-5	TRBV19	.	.	CASSILFTGNQPQHF	TGTGCCAGTAGTATATTATTCACAGGGAATCAGCCCCAGCATTTT
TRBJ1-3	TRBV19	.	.	CASTFQDSGNTIYF	TGTGCCAGTACCTTTCAGGACTCTGGAAACACCATATATTTT
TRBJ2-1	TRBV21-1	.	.	CASSKGLSDPGRFEQFF	TGTGCCAGCAGCAAAGGTCTATCCGACCCTGGGCGGTTCGAGCAGTTCTTC
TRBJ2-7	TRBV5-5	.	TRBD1	CASSPNRGISYEQYF	TGTGCCAGCAGCCCAAACAGGGGGATCTCCTACGAGCAGTACTTC
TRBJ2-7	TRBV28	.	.	CASSLRAQFRGNDEQYF	TGTGCCAGCAGTTTGCGGGCCCAGTTTAGGGGAAACGACGAGCAGTACTTC
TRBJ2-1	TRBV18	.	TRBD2	CASSPPTGGSYNEQFF	TGTGCCAGCTCACCACCGACGGGAGGGTCCTACAATGAGCAGTTCTTC
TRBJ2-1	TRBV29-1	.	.	CSVDRQRSYNEQFF	TGCAGCGTTGACCGACAGCGCTCCTACAATGAGCAGTTCTTC
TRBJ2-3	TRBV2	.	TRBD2	CAKRKESGGTDTQYF	TGTGCCAAGAGAAAGGAGAGCGGGGGCACAGATACGCAGTATTTT
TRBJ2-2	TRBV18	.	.	CASSPQQQNTGELFF	TGTGCCAGCTCACCACAACAGCAGAACACCGGGGAGCTGTTTTTT
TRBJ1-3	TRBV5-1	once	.	CASSPQWGYGNTIYF	TGCGCCAGCAGCCCTCAGTGGGGTTACGGAAACACCATATATTTT
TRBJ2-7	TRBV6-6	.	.	CASLDLSYEQYF	TGTGCCAGTTTGGACCTATCCTACGAGCAGTACTTC
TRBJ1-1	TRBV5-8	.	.	CASSFRAQAFF	TGTGCCAGCAGCTTCCGGGCCCAAGCTTTCTTT
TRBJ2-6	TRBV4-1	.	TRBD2	CASSPPGGRASGANVLTF	TGCGCCAGCAGCCCCCCCGGCGGGAGGGCTTCTGGGGCCAACGTCCTGACTTTC
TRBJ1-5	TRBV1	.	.	CTSSPYRDRQPQHF	TGCACCAGCAGCCCCTACAGGGATCGACAGCCCCAGCATTTT
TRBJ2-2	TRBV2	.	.	CASSESFGELFF	TGTGCCAGCAGTGAAAGTTTCGGGGAGCTGTTTTTT
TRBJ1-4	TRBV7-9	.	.	CASSWRGLLNEKLFF	TGTGCCAGCAGTTGGCGCGGCCTGCTTAATGAAAAACTGTTTTTT
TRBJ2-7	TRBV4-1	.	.	CASSQFFGIVSSYEQYF	.
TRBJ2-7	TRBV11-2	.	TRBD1	CASSLGVGTAYEQYF	TGTGCCAGCAGCTTAGGTGTAGGGACAGCCTACGAGCAGTACTTC
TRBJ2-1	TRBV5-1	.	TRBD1	CASSLARTGDYNEQFF	TGCGCCAGCAGCTTGGCAAGGACAGGAGACTACAATGAGCAGTTCTTC
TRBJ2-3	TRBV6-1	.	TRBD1	CASSERDRIIPTDTQYF	TGTGCCAGCAGTGAACGGGACAGGATTATACCCACAGATACGCAGTATTTT
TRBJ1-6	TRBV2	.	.	CASSLEGNSPLHF	TGTGCCAGCAGTTTGGAAGGGAACTCACCCCTCCACTTT
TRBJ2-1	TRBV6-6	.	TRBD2	CASRSPGLAGVDEQFF	TGTGCCAGCAGATCTCCGGGACTAGCGGGAGTCGATGAGCAGTTCTTC
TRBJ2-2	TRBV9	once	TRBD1	CASSGYRGRDTGELFF	TGTGCCAGCAGCGGTTACAGGGGGCGGGACACCGGGGAGCTGTTTTTT
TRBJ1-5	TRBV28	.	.	CASAPGAYSNQPQHF	TGTGCCAGCGCTCCTGGGGCCTATAGCAATCAGCCCCAGCATTTT
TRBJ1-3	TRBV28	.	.	CASSFSAGGSGNTIYF	TGTGCCAGCAGTTTTAGTGCTGGGGGGTCTGGAAACACCATATATTTT
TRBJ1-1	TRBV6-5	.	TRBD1	CASSMTGLGTEAFF	TGTGCCAGCAGTATGACAGGGCTGGGGACTGAAGCTTTCTTT
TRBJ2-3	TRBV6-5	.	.	CATWRQGNIDTQYF	TGTGCCACCTGGAGGCAGGGGAATATAGATACGCAGTATTTT
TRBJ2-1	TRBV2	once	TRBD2	CASRTRDRGRTSGIRGDNEQFF	TGTGCCAGCAGGACCCGGGACAGGGGACGGACTAGCGGGATCAGAGGTGACAATGAGCAGTTCTTC
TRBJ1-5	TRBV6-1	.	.	CASSERSDRWAANQPQHF	TGTGCCAGCAGTGAAAGGTCCGACCGTTGGGCAGCGAATCAGCCCCAGCATTTT
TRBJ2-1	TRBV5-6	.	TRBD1	CASSWGQLRSYNEQFF	TGTGCCAGCAGCTGGGGACAGCTCCGATCCTACAATGAGCAGTTCTTC
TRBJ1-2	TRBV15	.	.	CATSLNRDDYGYTF	TGTGCCACCAGCTTGAACAGGGACGACTATGGCTACACCTTC